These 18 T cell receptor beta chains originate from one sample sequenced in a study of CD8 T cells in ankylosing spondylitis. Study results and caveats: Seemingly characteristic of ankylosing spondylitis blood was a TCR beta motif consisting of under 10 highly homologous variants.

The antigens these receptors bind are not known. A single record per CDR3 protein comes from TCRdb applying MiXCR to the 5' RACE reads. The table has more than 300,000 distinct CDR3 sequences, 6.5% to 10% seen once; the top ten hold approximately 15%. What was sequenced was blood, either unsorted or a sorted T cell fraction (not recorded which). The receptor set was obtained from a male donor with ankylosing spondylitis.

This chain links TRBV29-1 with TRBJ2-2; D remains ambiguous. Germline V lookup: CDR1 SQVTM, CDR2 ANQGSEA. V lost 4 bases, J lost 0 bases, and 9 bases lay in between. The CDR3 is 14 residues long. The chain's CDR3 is CSVARATNTGELFF. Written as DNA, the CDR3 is TGCAGCGTTGCTAGGGCCACGAACACCGGGGAGCTGTTTTTT.

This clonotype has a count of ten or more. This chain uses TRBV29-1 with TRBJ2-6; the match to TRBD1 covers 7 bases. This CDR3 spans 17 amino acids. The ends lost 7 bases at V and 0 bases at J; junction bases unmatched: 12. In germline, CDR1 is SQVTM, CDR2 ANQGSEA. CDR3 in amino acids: CSAGNPTGLSGANVLTF. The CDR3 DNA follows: TGCAGCGCAGGCAACCCGACAGGGCTCTCTGGGGCCAACGTCCTGACTTTC.

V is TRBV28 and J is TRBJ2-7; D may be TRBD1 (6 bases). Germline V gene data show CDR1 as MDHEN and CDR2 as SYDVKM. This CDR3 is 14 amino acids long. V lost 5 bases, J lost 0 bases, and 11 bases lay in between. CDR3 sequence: CASSPPRGSYEQYF. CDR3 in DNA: TGTGCCAGCAGTCCCCCCAGGGGCTCCTACGAGCAGTACTTC.

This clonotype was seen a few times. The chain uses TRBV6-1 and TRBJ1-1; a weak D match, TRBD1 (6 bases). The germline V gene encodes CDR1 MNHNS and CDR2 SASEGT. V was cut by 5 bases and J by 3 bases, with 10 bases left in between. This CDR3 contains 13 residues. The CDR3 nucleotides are TGTGCCAGCAGTCGGACAGACGACACTGAAGCTTTCTTT. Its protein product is CASSRTDDTEAFF.

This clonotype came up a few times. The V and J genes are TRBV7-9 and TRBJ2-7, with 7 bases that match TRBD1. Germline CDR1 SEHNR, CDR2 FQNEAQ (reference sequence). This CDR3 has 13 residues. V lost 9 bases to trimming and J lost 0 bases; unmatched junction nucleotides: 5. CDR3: CARTGTASYEQYF. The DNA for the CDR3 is TGTGCCAGAACCGGGACAGCCTCCTACGAGCAGTACTTC.

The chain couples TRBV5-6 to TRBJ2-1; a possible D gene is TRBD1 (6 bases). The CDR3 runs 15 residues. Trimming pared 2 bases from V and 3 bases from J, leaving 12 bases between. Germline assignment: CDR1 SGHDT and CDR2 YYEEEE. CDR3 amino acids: CASSFSGANYNEQFF. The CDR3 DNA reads TGTGCCAGCAGCTTTTCAGGGGCGAACTACAATGAGCAGTTCTTC. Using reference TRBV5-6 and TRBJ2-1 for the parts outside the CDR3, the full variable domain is DAGVTQSPTHLIKTRGQQVTLRCSPKSGHDTVSWYQQALGQGPQFIFQYYEEEERQRGNFPDRFSGHQFPNYSSELNVNALLLGDSALYLCASSFSGANYNEQFFGPGTRLTVL.

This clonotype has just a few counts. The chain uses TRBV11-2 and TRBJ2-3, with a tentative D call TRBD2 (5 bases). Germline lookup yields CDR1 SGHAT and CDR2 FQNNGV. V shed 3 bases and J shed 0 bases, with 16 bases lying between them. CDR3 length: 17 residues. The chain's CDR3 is CASSLDLSGVSTDTQYF. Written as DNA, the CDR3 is TGTGCCAGCAGCTTGGATCTAAGCGGAGTGAGCACAGATACGCAGTATTTT.

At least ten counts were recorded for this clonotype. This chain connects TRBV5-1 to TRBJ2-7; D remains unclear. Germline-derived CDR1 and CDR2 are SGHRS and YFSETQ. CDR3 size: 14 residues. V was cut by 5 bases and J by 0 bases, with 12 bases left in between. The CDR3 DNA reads TGCGCCAGCAGAGGCAGCCTGTCCTCCTACGAGCAGTACTTC. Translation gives CASRGSLSSYEQYF.

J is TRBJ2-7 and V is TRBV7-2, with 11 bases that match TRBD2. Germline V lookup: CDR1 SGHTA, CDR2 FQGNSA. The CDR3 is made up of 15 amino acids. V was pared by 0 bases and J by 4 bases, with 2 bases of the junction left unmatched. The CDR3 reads CASSLASGRGYEQYF. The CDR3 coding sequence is TGTGCCAGCAGCTTAGCTAGCGGGAGGGGTTACGAGCAGTACTTC.

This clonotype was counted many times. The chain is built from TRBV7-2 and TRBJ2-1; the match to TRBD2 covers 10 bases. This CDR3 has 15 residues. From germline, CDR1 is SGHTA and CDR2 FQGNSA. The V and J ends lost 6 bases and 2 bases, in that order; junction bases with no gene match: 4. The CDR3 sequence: CASRPLAGAYNEQFF. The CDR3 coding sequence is TGTGCCAGCAGACCCCTAGCGGGAGCCTACAATGAGCAGTTCTTC. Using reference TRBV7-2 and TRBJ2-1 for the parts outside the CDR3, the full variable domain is GAGVSQSPSNKVTEKGKDVELRCDPISGHTALYWYRQSLGQGLEFLIYFQGNSAPDKSGLPSDRFSAERTGGSVSTLTIQRTQQEDSAVYLCASRPLAGAYNEQFFGPGTRLTVL.

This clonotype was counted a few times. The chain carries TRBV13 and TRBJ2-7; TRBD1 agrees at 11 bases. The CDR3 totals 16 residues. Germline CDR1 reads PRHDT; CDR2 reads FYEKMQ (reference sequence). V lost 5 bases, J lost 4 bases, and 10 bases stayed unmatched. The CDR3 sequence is CASSQRGQGVVYEQYF. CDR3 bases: TGTGCCAGCAGCCAACGGGGACAGGGGGTAGTTTACGAGCAGTACTTC.

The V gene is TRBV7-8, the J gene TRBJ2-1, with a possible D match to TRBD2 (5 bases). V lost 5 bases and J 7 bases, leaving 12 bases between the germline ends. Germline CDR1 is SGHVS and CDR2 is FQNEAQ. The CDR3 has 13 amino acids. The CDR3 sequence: CASSPVRGNEQFF. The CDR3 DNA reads TGTGCCAGCAGCCCAGTCCGGGGTAATGAGCAGTTCTTC.

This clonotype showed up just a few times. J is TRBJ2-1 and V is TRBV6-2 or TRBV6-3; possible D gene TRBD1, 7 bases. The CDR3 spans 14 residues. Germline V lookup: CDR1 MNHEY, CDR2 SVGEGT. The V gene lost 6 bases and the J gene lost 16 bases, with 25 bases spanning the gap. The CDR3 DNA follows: TGTGCCAGCAGCAGATACAGGGGAGATAGCGGACTATTCTTC. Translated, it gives CASSRYRGDSGLFF.

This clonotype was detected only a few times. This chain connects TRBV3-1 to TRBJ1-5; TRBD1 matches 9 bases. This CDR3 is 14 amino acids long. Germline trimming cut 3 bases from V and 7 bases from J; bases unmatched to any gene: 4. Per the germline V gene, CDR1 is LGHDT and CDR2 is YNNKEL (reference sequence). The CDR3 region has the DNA TGTGCCAGCAGCCAGGGACAGGGCCCCCAGCCCCAGCATTTT. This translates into CASSQGQGPQPQHF.

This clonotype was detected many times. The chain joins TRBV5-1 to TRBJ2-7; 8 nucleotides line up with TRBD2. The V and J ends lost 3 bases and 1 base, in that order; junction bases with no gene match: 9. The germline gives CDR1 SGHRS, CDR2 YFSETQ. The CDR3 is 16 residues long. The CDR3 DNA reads TGCGCCAGCAGCTCCACAGCGGGAGTTGGATCCTACGAGCAGTACTTC. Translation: CASSSTAGVGSYEQYF.

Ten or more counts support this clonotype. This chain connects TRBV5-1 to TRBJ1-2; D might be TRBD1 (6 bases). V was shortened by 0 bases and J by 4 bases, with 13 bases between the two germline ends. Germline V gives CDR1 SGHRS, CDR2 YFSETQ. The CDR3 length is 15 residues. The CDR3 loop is CASSLAPPGVYGYTF. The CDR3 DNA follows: TGCGCCAGCAGCTTGGCACCCCCAGGGGTCTATGGCTACACCTTC.

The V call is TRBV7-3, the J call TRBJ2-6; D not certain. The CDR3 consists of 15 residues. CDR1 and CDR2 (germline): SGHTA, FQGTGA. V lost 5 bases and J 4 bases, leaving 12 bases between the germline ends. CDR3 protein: CASSKDGPGANVLTF. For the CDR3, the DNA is TGTGCCAGCAGCAAAGACGGACCCGGGGCCAACGTCCTGACTTTC. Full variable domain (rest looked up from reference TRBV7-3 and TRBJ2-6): GAGVSQTPSNKVTEKGKYVELRCDPISGHTALYWYRQSLGQGPEFLIYFQGTGAADDSGLPNDRFFAVRPEGSVSTLKIQRTERGDSAVYLCASSKDGPGANVLTFGAGSRLTVL.

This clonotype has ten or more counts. CDR3 protein: CSVEPSGNGDTQYF. The CDR3 nucleotides read TGCAGCGTTGAACCTAGCGGGAATGGAGATACGCAGTATTTT. The rearrangement joins TRBV29-1 to TRBJ2-3; 9 nucleotides match TRBD2. CDR1 and CDR2 from the germline V gene are SQVTM and ANQGSEA. The CDR3 is made up of 14 amino acids. The trim removed 2 bases at V and 5 bases at J, leaving 5 bases unmatched.